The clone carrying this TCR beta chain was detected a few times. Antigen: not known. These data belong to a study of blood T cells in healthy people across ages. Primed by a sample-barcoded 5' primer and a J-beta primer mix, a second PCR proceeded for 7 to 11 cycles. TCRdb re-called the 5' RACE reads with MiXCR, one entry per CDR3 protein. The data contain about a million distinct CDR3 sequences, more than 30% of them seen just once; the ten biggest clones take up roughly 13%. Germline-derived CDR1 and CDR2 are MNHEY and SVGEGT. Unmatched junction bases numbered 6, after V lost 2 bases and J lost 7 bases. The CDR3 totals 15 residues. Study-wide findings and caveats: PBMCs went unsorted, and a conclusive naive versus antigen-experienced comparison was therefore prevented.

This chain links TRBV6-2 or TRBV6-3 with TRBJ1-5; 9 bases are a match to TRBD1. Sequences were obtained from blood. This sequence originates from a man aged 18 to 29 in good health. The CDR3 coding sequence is TGTGCCAGCAGTTACGCCGGGACAGGGTGGCAGCCCCAGCATTTT. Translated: CASSYAGTGWQPQHF.